The entry below gives a single TCR beta chain sequence along with its context. Antigen unknown. These data originate in a study of cytomegalovirus exposure and HLA in healthy donors. On the study more broadly: Later analysis reported that the approximately 110 validation repertoires shared the platform of the 650 to 700 first-cohort repertoires.

Clones were read by immunoSEQ multiplex PCR, and TCRdb kept only the in-frame ones, dropping some. The data hold approximately 280,000 clones, with 80% to 90% observed a single time. Separate from the approximately 720-subject first cohort was the approximately 130-subject validation cohort, to which the donors belonged. Study-wide points: Most TCR sequences showed up rarely, but some public TCRs showed up in many donors. There were a few CMV-associated chains whose specificity for CMV antigens was confirmed in vitro.

Sequencing input: PBMCs. This TCR derives from a woman younger than 35 in good health and CMV-seronegative.

The CDR3 nucleotides read TGTGCCAGCAGTGGGACTGTTTATTTCGGCTACACCTTC. Translated, it gives CASSGTVYFGYTF. The gene calls are TRBV2 and TRBJ1-2; D is ambiguous. Trimming removed 4 bases from V and 8 bases from J, with 14 bases in between. Germline CDR1 and CDR2: SNHLY and FYNNEI. The CDR3 is made up of 13 amino acids.